This T cell receptor (beta chain) was recorded in a study of blood T cells in healthy people across ages. Regarding the study as a whole: Among long-lived donors, naive CD4+ cells were more numerous and diversity higher than in aged donors.

Of note for this clonotype: The antigen remains unidentified.

Sample-barcoded 5' priming and a J-beta primer mix drove a second PCR of roughly 6 to 12 cycles. TCRdb called the 5' RACE reads again in MiXCR, with one record for every CDR3 protein. The table includes 450,000 to 700,000 distinct CDR3 sequences, 25% to 30% detected once. The germline V and J ends were trimmed by 1 base and 7 bases, with 10 bases remaining between them. The CDR3 extends over 12 amino acids. Germline assignment: CDR1 DFQATT and CDR2 SNEGSKA (reference sequence). The TCR was taken from a woman in her sixties or seventies in good health. Material for sequencing was blood. This sequence joins TRBV20-1 and TRBJ1-2, with D hard to call. CDR3 nucleotide sequence: TGCAGTGCTAGAGTTGGCCGGGCTGGCTACACCTTC. This gives the protein CSARVGRAGYTF.